These T cell receptor beta chains were read from a single sample in a study of early T cells in non-severe SARS-CoV-2 infection. TCRdb re-called the 5' RACE reads through MiXCR, storing one row per CDR3 protein. The sample includes 30,000 to 40,000 distinct CDR3 sequences, 9% of them seen just once. Sequencing used whole blood. All receptors come from an adult who was a healthcare worker with PCR-confirmed SARS-CoV-2 infection or an uninfected control (not recorded which). CDR3s include the opening cysteine and the closing phenylalanine or tryptophan. A D gene is named only where the DNA matches it firmly. Clone size is not always given. Where it is, it says once, few, many or a class for expanded clones.

V gene: TRBV5-4
clone size: NA
J gene: TRBJ2-3
D gene: NA
CDR3 DNA: TGTGCCAGCAGCTTGAGAGGAGTAGGCAAAGATACGCAGTATTTT
CDR3 protein: CASSLRGVGKDTQYF

V gene: TRBV14
clone size: many
J gene: TRBJ2-4
D gene: TRBD1
CDR3 DNA: TGTGCCAGCAGCGACAGGGTCAACATTCAGTACTTC
CDR3 protein: CASSDRVNIQYF

V gene: TRBV6-2/TRBV6-3
clone size: NA
J gene: TRBJ2-1
D gene: NA
CDR3 DNA: TGTGCCAGCAGTAAGACTAGTTACAATGAGCAGTTCTTC
CDR3 protein: CASSKTSYNEQFF

V gene: TRBV20-1
clone size: NA
J gene: TRBJ2-5
D gene: NA
CDR3 DNA: TGCAGTGTTAGTCCCGTGAATCAAGAGACCCAGTACTTC
CDR3 protein: CSVSPVNQETQYF

V gene: TRBV20-1
clone size: many
J gene: TRBJ2-1
D gene: TRBD2
CDR3 DNA: TGCAGTGCTAGAGAACTAGCGGGGGGGCGGGATGAGCAGTTCTTC
CDR3 protein: CSARELAGGRDEQFF

V gene: TRBV5-1
clone size: NA
J gene: TRBJ2-7
D gene: TRBD1
CDR3 DNA: TGCGCCAGCAGCACCGGACAGGGCTACGAGCAGTACTTC
CDR3 protein: CASSTGQGYEQYF

V gene: TRBV19
clone size: NA
J gene: TRBJ2-3
D gene: TRBD2
CDR3 DNA: TGTGCCAGTAGTCTCCGACTAGCGGGAGGTAGCACAGATACGCAGTATTTT
CDR3 protein: CASSLRLAGGSTDTQYF

V gene: TRBV7-3
clone size: few
J gene: TRBJ2-3
D gene: NA
CDR3 DNA: TGTGCCAGCAGCTTAAACCCCAGGGATACGCAGTATTTT
CDR3 protein: CASSLNPRDTQYF

V gene: TRBV4-3
clone size: many
J gene: TRBJ1-6
D gene: NA
CDR3 DNA: TGCGCCAGCAGCCCCGACGGGGCGGTTTCACCCCTCCACTTT
CDR3 protein: CASSPDGAVSPLHF

V gene: TRBV6-1
clone size: few
J gene: TRBJ1-2
D gene: NA
CDR3 DNA: TGTGCCAGCAGTTTATCTGTCGTGGGTTCGGGCTACACCTTC
CDR3 protein: CASSLSVVGSGYTF

V gene: TRBV30
clone size: many
J gene: TRBJ1-1
D gene: NA
CDR3 DNA: TGTGCCTGGAGTTGGCCTACAGGAAACACTGAAGCTTTCTTT
CDR3 protein: CAWSWPTGNTEAFF

V gene: TRBV11-2
clone size: many
J gene: TRBJ2-5
D gene: NA
CDR3 DNA: TGTGCCAGCAGCTTTGGGGAATACAGACAAGAGACCCAGTACTTC
CDR3 protein: CASSFGEYRQETQYF

V gene: TRBV19
clone size: many
J gene: TRBJ2-7
D gene: TRBD2
CDR3 DNA: TGTGCCAGTAGGGATTCAGGGACTAGCGGTAACTCCTACGAGCAGTACTTC
CDR3 protein: CASRDSGTSGNSYEQYF

V gene: TRBV10-3
clone size: few
J gene: TRBJ2-7
D gene: NA
CDR3 DNA: TGTGCCATCAGTGTGGCGGGGTACGAGCAGTACTTC
CDR3 protein: CAISVAGYEQYF

V gene: TRBV12-3/TRBV12-4
clone size: few
J gene: TRBJ1-1
D gene: NA
CDR3 DNA: TGTGCCAGCACCCTATGGGGGAAAGCTTTCTTT
CDR3 protein: CASTLWGKAFF

V gene: TRBV30
clone size: NA
J gene: TRBJ2-1
D gene: NA
CDR3 DNA: TGTGCCTGGAGTTATGAACCGGGACGGGCGATCAATGAGCAGTTCTTC
CDR3 protein: CAWSYEPGRAINEQFF

V gene: TRBV20-1
clone size: many
J gene: TRBJ2-5
D gene: TRBD1
CDR3 DNA: TGCAGTGCCGAGGACAGGGGAGAGGAGACCCAGTACTTC
CDR3 protein: CSAEDRGEETQYF

V gene: TRBV18
clone size: many
J gene: TRBJ1-5
D gene: TRBD1
CDR3 DNA: TGTGCCAGCTCACCCCTGGGACAGGTCAATCAGCCCCAGCATTTT
CDR3 protein: CASSPLGQVNQPQHF

V gene: TRBV12-3/TRBV12-4
clone size: many
J gene: TRBJ1-4
D gene: NA
CDR3 DNA: TGTGCCAGCAGTACAATCCGGACAGCTACAAATGAAAAACTGTTTTTT
CDR3 protein: CASSTIRTATNEKLFF

V gene: TRBV11-1
clone size: once
J gene: TRBJ2-4
D gene: TRBD1
CDR3 DNA: TGTGCCAGCAGCCCGACAGGGTGGGACATTCAGTACTTC
CDR3 protein: CASSPTGWDIQYF

V gene: TRBV29-1
clone size: many
J gene: TRBJ2-7
D gene: NA
CDR3 DNA: TGCAGCGTTGGGCTGGGACTCGAGCAGTACTTC
CDR3 protein: CSVGLGLEQYF

V gene: TRBV5-4
clone size: many
J gene: TRBJ1-5
D gene: TRBD1
CDR3 DNA: TGTGCCAGCAGCTTGGTCCCAGGGGGGCGTCAGCCCCAGCATTTT
CDR3 protein: CASSLVPGGRQPQHF

V gene: TRBV6-5
clone size: NA
J gene: TRBJ1-3
D gene: NA
CDR3 DNA: TGTGCCAGCAGTTACGAGGTTCAGGGAAGAAACACCATATATTTT
CDR3 protein: CASSYEVQGRNTIYF

V gene: TRBV5-1
clone size: many
J gene: TRBJ2-7
D gene: NA
CDR3 DNA: TGCGCCAGCAGCCTGACAGCCGGGGAATCCTACGAGCAGTACTTC
CDR3 protein: CASSLTAGESYEQYF

V gene: TRBV29-1
clone size: many
J gene: TRBJ2-3
D gene: NA
CDR3 DNA: TGCAGCGTTGATCCATCTTTATCCTTCGATACGCAGTATTTT
CDR3 protein: CSVDPSLSFDTQYF

V gene: TRBV28
clone size: many
J gene: TRBJ2-3
D gene: NA
CDR3 DNA: TGTGCCAGCAAAGACTCTCCTAGCACAGATACGCAGTATTTT
CDR3 protein: CASKDSPSTDTQYF

V gene: TRBV6-5
clone size: NA
J gene: TRBJ2-2
D gene: NA
CDR3 DNA: TGTGCCATCCAAACAGGGTTGGGCACCGGGGAGCTGTTTTTT
CDR3 protein: CAIQTGLGTGELFF

V gene: TRBV7-2
clone size: few
J gene: TRBJ2-2
D gene: NA
CDR3 DNA: TGTGCCAGCAGCTTAGAATGGGGGCCCGGGGAGCTGTTTTTT
CDR3 protein: CASSLEWGPGELFF

V gene: TRBV7-8
clone size: NA
J gene: TRBJ2-7
D gene: TRBD2
CDR3 DNA: TGTGCCAGCAGCTTCGGACTAGCGGGGGGGACGTACTACGAGCAGTACTTC
CDR3 protein: CASSFGLAGGTYYEQYF

V gene: TRBV29-1
clone size: many
J gene: TRBJ2-7
D gene: NA
CDR3 DNA: TGCAGCGCCGGGAGCTCCTACGAGCAGTACTTC
CDR3 protein: CSAGSSYEQYF

V gene: TRBV20-1
clone size: few
J gene: TRBJ2-3
D gene: NA
CDR3 DNA: TGCAGTGCTCCCGGGCGGGGCTCAACAGATACGCAGTATTTT
CDR3 protein: CSAPGRGSTDTQYF

V gene: TRBV5-1
clone size: many
J gene: TRBJ2-3
D gene: TRBD2
CDR3 DNA: TGCGCCAGCAGCTTGATTAGCGGGTCCCCAGATACGCAGTATTTT
CDR3 protein: CASSLISGSPDTQYF

V gene: TRBV4-3
clone size: few
J gene: TRBJ2-1
D gene: NA
CDR3 DNA: TGCGCCAGCAGCCGTAAAGGCACGGAGCAGTTCTTC
CDR3 protein: CASSRKGTEQFF

V gene: TRBV7-9
clone size: NA
J gene: TRBJ2-5
D gene: NA
CDR3 DNA: TGTGCCATCAGCCCTACCGTAGAGACCCAGTACTTC
CDR3 protein: CAISPTVETQYF

V gene: TRBV11-3
clone size: few
J gene: TRBJ2-2
D gene: TRBD2
CDR3 DNA: TGTGCCAGCAGAAATTCACTAGCGGGGGCGAACACCGGGGAGCTGTTTTTT
CDR3 protein: CASRNSLAGANTGELFF

V gene: TRBV5-1
clone size: medium-sized
J gene: TRBJ2-2
D gene: TRBD1
CDR3 DNA: TGCGCCAGCAGCTTGGTCAGACCGGGACAGACAACCGGGGAGCTGTTTTTT
CDR3 protein: CASSLVRPGQTTGELFF

V gene: TRBV20-1
clone size: many
J gene: TRBJ2-2
D gene: NA
CDR3 DNA: TGCAGTGCTAGAGATTTACTAACCTGGGAGCTGTTTTTT
CDR3 protein: CSARDLLTWELFF

V gene: TRBV18
clone size: many
J gene: TRBJ2-3
D gene: NA
CDR3 DNA: TGTGCCAGCTCACCAGAGGGGATCACAGATACGCAGTATTTT
CDR3 protein: CASSPEGITDTQYF

V gene: TRBV24-1
clone size: many
J gene: TRBJ2-5
D gene: NA
CDR3 DNA: TGTGCCACCAGTGATTTTCAAGAGACCCAGTACTTC
CDR3 protein: CATSDFQETQYF

V gene: TRBV7-9
clone size: many
J gene: TRBJ1-5
D gene: NA
CDR3 DNA: TGTGCCAGCAGCATGGGTCGGGGAGGGGATAGCAATCAGCCCCAGCATTTT
CDR3 protein: CASSMGRGGDSNQPQHF

V gene: TRBV7-2
clone size: NA
J gene: TRBJ1-4
D gene: NA
CDR3 DNA: TGTGCCAGCAGCTTAAATCCAGATGAAAAACTGTTTTTT
CDR3 protein: CASSLNPDEKLFF

V gene: TRBV19
clone size: many
J gene: TRBJ2-7
D gene: NA
CDR3 DNA: TGTGCCACTCAACTCGGGGACTACGAGCAGTACTTC
CDR3 protein: CATQLGDYEQYF

V gene: TRBV6-2/TRBV6-3
clone size: few
J gene: TRBJ2-5
D gene: NA
CDR3 DNA: TGTGCCAGCATGGATGAGGGGCGCGGGGAGACCCAGTACTTC
CDR3 protein: CASMDEGRGETQYF

V gene: TRBV24-1
clone size: many
J gene: TRBJ2-1
D gene: TRBD1
CDR3 DNA: TGTGCCACCAGTCCCGGGACAGACTATAACAATGAGCAGTTCTTC
CDR3 protein: CATSPGTDYNNEQFF

V gene: TRBV2
clone size: many
J gene: TRBJ1-5
D gene: NA
CDR3 DNA: TGTGCCAGCAGTGTCACACCCTATAGCAATCAGCCCCAGCATTTT
CDR3 protein: CASSVTPYSNQPQHF

V gene: TRBV11-2
clone size: NA
J gene: TRBJ1-3
D gene: TRBD1
CDR3 DNA: TGTGCCAGCAGCTCCACCCGGACAGGGGAATCTGGAAACACCATATATTTT
CDR3 protein: CASSSTRTGESGNTIYF

V gene: TRBV20-1
clone size: NA
J gene: TRBJ1-5
D gene: NA
CDR3 DNA: TGCAGTGCTGGGGACCCCGGGACAAATCATCAGCCCCAGCATTTT
CDR3 protein: CSAGDPGTNHQPQHF

V gene: TRBV6-1
clone size: few
J gene: TRBJ1-2
D gene: NA
CDR3 DNA: TGTGCCAGCAGTGAAGCTTCGTCTAGGTGGTATGGCTACACCTTC
CDR3 protein: CASSEASSRWYGYTF

V gene: TRBV19
clone size: NA
J gene: TRBJ2-2
D gene: NA
CDR3 DNA: TGTGCCAGTAGTATCTTGGGGGCGTACACCGGGGAGCTGTTTTTT
CDR3 protein: CASSILGAYTGELFF

V gene: TRBV7-2
clone size: many
J gene: TRBJ1-2
D gene: NA
CDR3 DNA: TGTGCCAGCAGCTTAGTTGGGGGCGATGGCTACACCTTC
CDR3 protein: CASSLVGGDGYTF

V gene: TRBV7-2
clone size: once
J gene: TRBJ2-5
D gene: TRBD2
CDR3 DNA: TGTGCCAGCAGTTCAGCGGGGGGGCCGCAGGAGACCCAGTACTTC
CDR3 protein: CASSSAGGPQETQYF

V gene: TRBV11-1
clone size: many
J gene: TRBJ2-2
D gene: NA
CDR3 DNA: TGTGCCAGCACCCCGATCACCGGGGAGCTGTTTTTT
CDR3 protein: CASTPITGELFF

V gene: TRBV7-8
clone size: NA
J gene: TRBJ1-6
D gene: NA
CDR3 DNA: TGTGCCAGCAGCTTAGAGGGTTCTTCACCCCTCCACTTT
CDR3 protein: CASSLEGSSPLHF

V gene: TRBV12-3/TRBV12-4
clone size: many
J gene: TRBJ2-5
D gene: NA
CDR3 DNA: TGTGCCAGCAGTTTCGATGGGTACCAAGAGACCCAGTACTTC
CDR3 protein: CASSFDGYQETQYF

V gene: TRBV30
clone size: few
J gene: TRBJ1-1
D gene: TRBD1
CDR3 DNA: TGTGCCTGGAGTGGGGACAGCTTAAATAAAGCTTTCTTT
CDR3 protein: CAWSGDSLNKAFF

V gene: TRBV6-5
clone size: NA
J gene: TRBJ1-2
D gene: NA
CDR3 DNA: TGTGCCAGCAGCAAAGCCCTCTACTATGGCTACACCTTC
CDR3 protein: CASSKALYYGYTF

V gene: TRBV6-5
clone size: many
J gene: TRBJ2-1
D gene: NA
CDR3 DNA: TGTGCCAGCAGTTATGCAAAGTTCGGGAAGCCCAGCGAGCAGTTCTTC
CDR3 protein: CASSYAKFGKPSEQFF